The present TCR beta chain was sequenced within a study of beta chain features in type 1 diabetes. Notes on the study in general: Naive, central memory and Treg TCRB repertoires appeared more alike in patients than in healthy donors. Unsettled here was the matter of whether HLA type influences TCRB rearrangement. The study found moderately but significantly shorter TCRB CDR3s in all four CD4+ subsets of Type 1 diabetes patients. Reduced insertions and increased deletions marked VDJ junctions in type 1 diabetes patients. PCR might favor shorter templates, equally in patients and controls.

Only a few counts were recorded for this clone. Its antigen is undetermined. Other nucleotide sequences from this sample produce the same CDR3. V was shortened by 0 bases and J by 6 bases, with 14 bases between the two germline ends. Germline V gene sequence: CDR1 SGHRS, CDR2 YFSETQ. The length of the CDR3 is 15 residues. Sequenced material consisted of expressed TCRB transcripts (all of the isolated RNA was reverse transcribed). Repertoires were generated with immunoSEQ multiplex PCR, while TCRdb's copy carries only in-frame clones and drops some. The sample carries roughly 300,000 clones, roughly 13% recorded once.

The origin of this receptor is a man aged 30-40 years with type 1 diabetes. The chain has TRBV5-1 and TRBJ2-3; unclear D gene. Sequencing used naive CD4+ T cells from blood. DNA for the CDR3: TGCGCCAGCAGCTTGGCCGGGTTAGTCGGCGATACGCAGTATTTT. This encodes CASSLAGLVGDTQYF.